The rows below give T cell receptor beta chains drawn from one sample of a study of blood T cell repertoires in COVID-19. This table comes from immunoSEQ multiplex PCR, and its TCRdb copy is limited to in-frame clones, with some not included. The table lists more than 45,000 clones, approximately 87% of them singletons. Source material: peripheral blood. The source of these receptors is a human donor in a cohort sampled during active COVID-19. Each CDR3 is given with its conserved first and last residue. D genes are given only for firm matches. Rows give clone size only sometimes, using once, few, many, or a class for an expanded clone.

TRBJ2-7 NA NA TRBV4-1 CASSQGPLEGGAYEQYF TGCGCCAGCAGCCAAGGGCCCCTTGAGGGGGGGGCTTACGAGCAGTACTTC
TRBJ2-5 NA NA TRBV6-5 CASSPTGQETQYF TGTGCCAGCAGTCCCACGGGTCAAGAGACCCAGTACTTC
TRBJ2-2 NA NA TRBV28 CASLQSANTGELFF TGTGCCAGCCTCCAGTCCGCGAACACCGGGGAGCTGTTTTTT
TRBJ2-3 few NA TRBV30 CAWSGGLSTDTQYF TGTGCCTGGTCTGGGGGACTGAGCACAGATACGCAGTATTTT
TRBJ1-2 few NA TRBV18 CASSPVKQGNFGYTF TGTGCCAGCTCACCAGTAAAACAGGGCAATTTCGGCTACACCTTC
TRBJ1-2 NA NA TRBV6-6 CASSYSSRTLNYGYTF TGTGCCAGCAGTTACTCGTCGCGAACGCTTAACTATGGCTACACCTTC
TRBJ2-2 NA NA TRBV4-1 CASSQAPNTGELFF TGCGCCAGCAGCCAAGCCCCTAACACCGGGGAGCTGTTTTTT
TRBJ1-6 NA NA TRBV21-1 CASSKPRQGADSPLHF TGTGCCAGCAGCAAACCCCGACAGGGGGCTGATTCACCCCTCCACTTT
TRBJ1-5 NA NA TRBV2 CASSAESGPQPQHF TGTGCCAGCAGTGCTGAGTCAGGGCCTCAGCCCCAGCATTTT
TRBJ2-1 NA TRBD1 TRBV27 CASSPTGLFYNEQFF TGTGCCAGCAGTCCGACAGGGTTGTTCTACAATGAGCAGTTCTTC
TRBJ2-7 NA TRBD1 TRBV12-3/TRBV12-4 CASRRDRVHEQYF TGTGCCAGCAGACGGGACAGGGTACACGAGCAGTACTTC
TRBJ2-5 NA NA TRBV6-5 CASSYGTETQYF TGTGCCAGCAGTTACGGCACAGAGACCCAGTACTTC
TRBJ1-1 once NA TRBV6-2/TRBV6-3 CASSYGDTVRNTEAFF TGTGCCAGCAGTTACGGGGACACTGTAAGGAACACTGAAGCTTTCTTT
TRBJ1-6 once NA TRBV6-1 CASSEATGYSPLHF TGTGCCAGCAGTGAAGCTACGGGGTATTCACCCCTCCACTTT
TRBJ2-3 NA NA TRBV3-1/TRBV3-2 CASSDLQLRGQGLALIETDTQYF TGTGCCAGCAGCGACCTCCAGCTGCGGGGCCAAGGGTTAGCCTTGATAGAAACAGATACGCAGTATTTT
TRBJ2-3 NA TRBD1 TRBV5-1 CASFNPGGSTDTQYF TGCGCCAGCTTTAACCCAGGGGGTAGCACAGATACGCAGTATTTT
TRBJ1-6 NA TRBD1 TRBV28 CASSSGQENSPLHF TGTGCCAGCAGTTCGGGACAGGAGAATTCACCCCTCCACTTT
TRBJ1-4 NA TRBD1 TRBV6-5 CASSYSGGGELFF TGTGCCAGCAGTTACTCCGGAGGGGGCGAACTGTTTTTT
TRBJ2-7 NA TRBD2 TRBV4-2 CASSQEGGRAYEQYF TGTGCCAGCAGCCAAGAGGGCGGGAGGGCCTACGAGCAGTACTTC
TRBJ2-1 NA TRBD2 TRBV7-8 CASSFSGVSYNEQFF TGTGCCAGCAGCTTTAGCGGGGTCTCCTACAATGAGCAGTTCTTC
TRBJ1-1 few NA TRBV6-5 CASRRVPNTEAFF TGTGCCAGCAGGCGAGTCCCGAACACTGAAGCTTTCTTT
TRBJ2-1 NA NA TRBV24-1 CATSGGRGGGEQFF TGTGCCACCAGTGGAGGACGGGGAGGAGGTGAGCAGTTCTTC
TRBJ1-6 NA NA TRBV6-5 CASTWDFSNSPLHF TGTGCCAGCACTTGGGACTTCTCTAATTCACCCCTCCACTTT
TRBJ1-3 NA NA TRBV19 CASSTGDSGNTIYF TGTGCCAGTAGTACGGGGGACTCTGGAAACACCATATATTTT
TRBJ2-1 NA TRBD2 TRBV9 CASSVSSGGFYEQFF TGTGCCAGCAGCGTATCTAGCGGGGGGTTTTATGAGCAGTTCTTC
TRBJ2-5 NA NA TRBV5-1 CASSPGVGTQETQYF TGCGCCAGCAGCCCCGGGGTTGGTACGCAGGAGACCCAGTACTTC
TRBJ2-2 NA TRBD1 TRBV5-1 CASSLEQGRRELFF TGCGCCAGCAGCTTGGAACAGGGGAGAAGGGAGCTGTTTTTT
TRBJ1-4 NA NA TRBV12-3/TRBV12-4 CASIEQNNEKLFF TGTGCCAGCATAGAACAGAATAATGAAAAACTGTTTTTT
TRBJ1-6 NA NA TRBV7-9 CASSLTVTSSYNSPLHF TGTGCCAGCAGCTTGACAGTCACGAGCTCCTATAATTCACCCCTCCACTTT
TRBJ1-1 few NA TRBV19 CASSQGQNTEAFF TGTGCCAGTAGCCAGGGACAGAACACTGAAGCTTTCTTT
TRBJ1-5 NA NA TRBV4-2 CASSRARQANQPQHF TGTGCCAGCAGCCGCGCCCGTCAGGCCAATCAGCCCCAGCATTTT
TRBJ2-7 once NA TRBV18 CASSPRYEQYF TGTGCCAGCTCACCTCGCTACGAGCAGTACTTC
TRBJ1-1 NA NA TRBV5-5 CASSLVDNSVIAEAFF TGTGCCAGCAGCTTGGTGGACAATTCAGTAATAGCAGAAGCTTTCTTT
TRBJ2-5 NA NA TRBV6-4 CASSNDLRGTQYF TGTGCCAGCAGTAATGACCTGCGGGGAACCCAGTACTTC
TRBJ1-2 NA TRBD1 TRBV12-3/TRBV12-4 CASSQGQFYGYTF TGTGCCAGCAGCCAGGGACAGTTCTATGGCTACACCTTC
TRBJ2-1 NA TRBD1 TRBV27 CASRTGTGYYNEQFF TGTGCCAGCAGAACCGGGACAGGGTACTACAATGAGCAGTTCTTC
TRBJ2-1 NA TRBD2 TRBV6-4 CASSPLNSGGGYNEQFF TGTGCCAGCAGCCCTCTGAATAGCGGGGGGGGATACAATGAGCAGTTCTTC
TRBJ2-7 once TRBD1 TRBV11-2 CASSSYGQGVYEQYF TGTGCCAGCAGCTCGTACGGACAGGGAGTCTACGAGCAGTACTTC
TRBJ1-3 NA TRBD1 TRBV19 CASSAATGGRNTIYF TGTGCCAGTAGTGCTGCTACAGGGGGCAGAAACACCATATATTTT
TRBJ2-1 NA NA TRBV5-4 CASTLYRADNNEQFF TGTGCCAGCACTCTATACCGGGCGGACAACAATGAGCAGTTCTTC
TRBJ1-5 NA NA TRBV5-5 CASSSTGSYGQPQHF TGTGCCAGCAGCTCCACAGGGAGTTATGGACAGCCCCAGCATTTT
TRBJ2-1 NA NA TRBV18 CASSLTVPSYNEQFF TGTGCCAGCTCACTCACTGTTCCTTCCTACAATGAGCAGTTCTTC